This paragraph reports one T cell receptor (beta chain). Antigen specificity is unknown. This sample stems from a study of somatic mutations in cytotoxic T cells in rheumatoid arthritis. Findings and caveats of the study: Antigens recognized by the expanded CD8+ clones were unknown.

Sequencing was performed with immunoSEQ multiplex PCR; in TCRdb, only in-frame clones are kept and a portion is missing. The table lists about 5,000 clones, approximately 78% of them singletons. Per germline, CDR1 SGHAT and CDR2 FQNNGV. The CDR3 spans 15 residues. V lost 5 bases to trimming and J lost 3 bases; unmatched junction nucleotides: 3. The origin of this receptor is an adult with rheumatoid arthritis. V is TRBV11-2 and J is TRBJ2-3; 12 bases match TRBD2. Sequenced: CD8+ T cells sorted from blood. CDR3 nucleotide sequence: TGTGCCAGCAGCGCTAGCGGGGGGGGAACAGATACGCAGTATTTT. Its translation: CASSASGGGTDTQYF.